This T cell receptor beta chain comes out of a study of cytomegalovirus exposure and HLA in healthy donors. These donors counted as nominally healthy when sampled, but unrecorded immune exposures were likely. This PCR relied on a set of 60 Vbeta primers and 13 Jbeta primers. Measured with immunoSEQ multiplex PCR; TCRdb has only the in-frame clones, and not every one. Altogether under 80,000 clones are present, approximately 75% being singletons, with the ten largest covering 5% to 6.5%. On this clone: Antigen unknown.

Study outcomes and limitations: Earlier analysis looked at TCR beta V segments, and most were productive about 90% or about 30% of the time.

Trimming removed 4 bases from V and 4 bases from J; junction bases left unmatched: 15. The CDR3 contains 17 residues. Germline CDR1 and CDR2: LNHDA and SQIVND (reference sequence). Sequencing was performed on PBMCs. This TCR derives from a woman in her 30s in good health and CMV-seronegative. The genes are TRBV19 and TRBJ1-2; the match to TRBD1 covers 7 bases. CDR3 sequence reads: CASSTYRGLGGGYGYTF. CDR3 bases: TGTGCCAGTAGTACCTACAGGGGTCTAGGGGGCGGCTATGGCTACACCTTC.